This T cell receptor beta chain is from a study of blood T cell repertoires in COVID-19. Turning to the study itself: COVID-19 samples, acute and convalescent, were from the United States, Italy and Spain. T cells, B-cell-depleted T cells, or PBMCs supplied cDNA or gDNA.

With 5 bases clipped from V and 10 bases from J, the junction kept 14 bases outside the gene matches. The CDR3 spans 14 residues. Germline-derived CDR1 and CDR2 are SGHNT and YYREEE (reference sequence). As processed by the authors: Amplification from reference gene primers served as the basis for estimated nucleated cell counts. The repertoire was sequenced with immunoSEQ multiplex PCR; TCRdb's copy has only in-frame clones and lacks some. D and trimming come from the DNA, and the V and J calls and clone size come from that table. Of approximately 130,000 clones in the sample, about 90% were seen once.

V usage is TRBV5-4 and J usage is TRBJ1-1; 7 bases are a match to TRBD1. Sequencing input: peripheral blood. This receptor was obtained from a woman aged 45-59 years who had recovered from COVID-19. The CDR3 protein is CASSFWTGASGAFF. The CDR3 nucleotides are TGTGCCAGCAGTTTCTGGACAGGCGCGTCGGGAGCTTTCTTT. Full variable domain (remainder filled in from reference TRBV5-4 and TRBJ1-1): ETGVTQSPTHLIKTRGQQVTLRCSSQSGHNTVSWYQQALGQGPQFIFQYYREEENGRGNFPPRFSGLQFPNYSSELNVNALELDDSALYLCASSFWTGASGAFFGQGTRLTVV.